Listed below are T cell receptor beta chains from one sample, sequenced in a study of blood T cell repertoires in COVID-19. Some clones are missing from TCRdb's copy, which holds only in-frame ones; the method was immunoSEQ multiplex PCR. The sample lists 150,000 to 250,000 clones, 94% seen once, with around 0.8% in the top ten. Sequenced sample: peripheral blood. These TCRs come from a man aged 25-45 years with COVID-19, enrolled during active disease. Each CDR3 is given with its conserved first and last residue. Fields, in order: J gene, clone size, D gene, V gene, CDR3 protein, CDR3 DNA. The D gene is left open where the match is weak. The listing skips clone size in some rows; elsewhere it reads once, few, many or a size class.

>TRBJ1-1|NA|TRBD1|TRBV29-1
CSVTDRTLNTEAFF
TGCAGCGTTACGGACAGGACTCTCAACACTGAAGCTTTCTTT
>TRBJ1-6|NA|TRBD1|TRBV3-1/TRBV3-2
CASSQPGQGNSPLHF
TGTGCCAGCAGCCAACCTGGACAGGGGAATTCACCCCTCCACTTT
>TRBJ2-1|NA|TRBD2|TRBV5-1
CASSLGGGLENEQFF
TGCGCCAGCAGCTTGGGCGGGGGGCTTGAGAATGAGCAGTTCTTC
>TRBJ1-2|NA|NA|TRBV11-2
CASGDTYYGYTF
TGTGCCAGCGGGGACACCTACTATGGCTACACCTTC
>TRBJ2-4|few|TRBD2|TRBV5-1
CASSPILRGDIQYF
TGCGCCAGCAGCCCGATTTTGCGGGGGGACATTCAGTACTTC
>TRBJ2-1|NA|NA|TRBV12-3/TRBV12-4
CASSLALSEQFF
TGTGCCAGCAGTTTAGCCCTAAGTGAGCAGTTCTTC
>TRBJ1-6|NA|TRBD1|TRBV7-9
CASSLRDRNSPLHF
TGTGCCAGCAGCTTAAGGGACAGGAATTCACCCCTCCACTTT
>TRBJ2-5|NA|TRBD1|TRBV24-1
CATSDSGQGAGLETQYF
TGTGCCACCAGTGATTCGGGACAGGGGGCGGGTTTGGAGACCCAGTACTTC
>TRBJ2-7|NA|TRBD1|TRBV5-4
CASSLGGQGNEQYF
TGTGCCAGCAGCTTAGGGGGACAGGGGAACGAGCAGTACTTC
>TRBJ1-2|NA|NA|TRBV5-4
CASRDSRGLRPYGYTF
TGTGCCAGCAGGGACAGTCGGGGCCTTCGCCCCTATGGCTACACCTTC
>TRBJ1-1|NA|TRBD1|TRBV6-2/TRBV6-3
CASSYSWFLGQGIVNTEAFF
TGTGCCAGCAGTTACTCGTGGTTCTTGGGACAGGGGATTGTTAACACTGAAGCTTTCTTT
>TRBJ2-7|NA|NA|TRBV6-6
CASSYYPRQGIEQYF
TGTGCCAGCAGTTACTATCCAAGGCAGGGGATTGAGCAGTACTTC
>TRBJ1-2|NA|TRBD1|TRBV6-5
CASSYSKAGGSYGYTF
TGTGCCAGCAGTTACTCGAAGGCAGGGGGGAGCTATGGCTACACCTTC
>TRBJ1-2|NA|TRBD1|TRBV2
CARRQGDNYGYTF
TGTGCCAGACGACAGGGCGACAACTATGGCTACACCTTC
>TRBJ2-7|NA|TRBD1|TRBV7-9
CASRSTGALPYEQYF
TGTGCCAGCAGATCGACAGGGGCCCTGCCCTACGAGCAGTACTTC
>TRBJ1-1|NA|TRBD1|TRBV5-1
CASLAVTGGNTEAFF
TGCGCCAGCTTAGCGGTGACAGGGGGGAACACTGAAGCTTTCTTT
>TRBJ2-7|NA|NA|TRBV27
CASSNARVIETYEQYF
TGTGCCAGCAGTAACGCCCGGGTAATCGAAACCTACGAGCAGTACTTC
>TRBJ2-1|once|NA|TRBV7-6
CASSLLTGFYNEQFF
TGTGCCAGCAGCTTACTTACAGGGTTCTACAATGAGCAGTTCTTC
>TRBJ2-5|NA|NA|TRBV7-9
CASSYGHSEETQYF
TGTGCCAGCAGCTACGGACACTCAGAAGAGACCCAGTACTTC
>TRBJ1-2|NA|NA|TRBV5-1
CASSLGGGYGYTF
TGCGCCAGCAGCTTGGGAGGGGGCTATGGCTACACCTTC
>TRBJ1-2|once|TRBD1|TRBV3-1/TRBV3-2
CASSSLTGDGYTF
TGTGCCAGCAGCTCCCTGACAGGGGATGGCTACACCTTC
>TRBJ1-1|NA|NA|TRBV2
CASSEVSMNTEAFF
TGTGCCAGCAGCGAGGTTTCCATGAACACTGAAGCTTTCTTT
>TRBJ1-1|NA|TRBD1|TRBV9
CASSATGLRTEAFF
TGTGCCAGCAGCGCGACAGGGCTGCGCACTGAAGCTTTCTTT
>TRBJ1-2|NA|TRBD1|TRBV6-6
CASSYKGQGPDYGYTF
TGTGCCAGCAGTTACAAAGGACAGGGTCCGGACTATGGCTACACCTTC
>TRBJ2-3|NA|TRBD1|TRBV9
CASSSTGTTDTQYF
TGTGCCAGCAGCTCGACAGGGACCACAGATACGCAGTATTTT
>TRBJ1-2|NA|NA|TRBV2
CASSEGGGVGYTF
TGTGCCAGCAGTGAAGGGGGGGGCGTGGGCTACACCTTC
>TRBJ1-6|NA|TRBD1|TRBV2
CASSERGQVFGNSPLHF
TGTGCCAGCAGTGAACGGGGACAGGTCTTCGGTAATTCACCCCTCCACTTT
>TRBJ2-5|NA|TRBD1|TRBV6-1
CASSDGTARGETQYF
TGTGCCAGCAGTGATGGGACAGCTCGGGGAGAGACCCAGTACTTC
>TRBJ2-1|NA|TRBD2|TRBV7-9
CASSPWTSGGANEQFF
TGTGCCAGCAGCCCCTGGACTAGCGGGGGGGCCAATGAGCAGTTCTTC
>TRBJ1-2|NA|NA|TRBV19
CASSTQQGGGGYTF
TGTGCCAGTAGCACCCAACAGGGCGGTGGAGGCTACACCTTC
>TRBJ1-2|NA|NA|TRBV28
CASSSPAAGNDGYTF
TGTGCCAGCAGTTCCCCGGCTGCAGGGAACGATGGCTACACCTTC
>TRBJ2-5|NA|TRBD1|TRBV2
CASRMPGQGDYF
TGTGCCAGCAGAATGCCGGGACAGGGAGACTACTTC
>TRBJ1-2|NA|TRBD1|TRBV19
CASSTLPGQGNYGYTF
TGTGCCAGTAGTACTTTACCGGGACAGGGGAACTATGGCTACACCTTC
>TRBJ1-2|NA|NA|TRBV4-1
CASSQSQWGELNGYTF
TGCGCCAGCAGCCAATCCCAGTGGGGGGAGTTGAATGGCTACACCTTC
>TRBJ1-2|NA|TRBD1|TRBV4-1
CASSPRRQGAGYGYTF
TGCGCCAGCTCCCCCCGACGTCAGGGGGCTGGCTATGGCTACACCTTC
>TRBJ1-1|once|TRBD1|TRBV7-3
CASSLEGAPEAFF
TGTGCCAGCAGCTTGGAGGGGGCCCCGGAAGCTTTCTTT
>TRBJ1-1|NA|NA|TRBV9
CASSAVGGFLKNTEAFF
TGTGCCAGCAGCGCTGTTGGGGGGTTCCTGAAGAACACTGAAGCTTTCTTT
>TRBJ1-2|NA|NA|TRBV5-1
CASSLGSTGSRANYGYTF
TGCGCCAGCAGCTTGGGATCGACAGGTAGTAGGGCTAACTATGGCTACACCTTC
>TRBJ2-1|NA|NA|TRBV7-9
CASSLIYPSDEQFF
TGTGCCAGCAGCTTAATATACCCGAGTGATGAGCAGTTCTTC
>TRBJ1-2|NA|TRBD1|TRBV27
CASSPGAGTGNYGYTF
TGTGCCAGCAGTCCCGGCGCCGGGACAGGCAACTATGGCTACACCTTC
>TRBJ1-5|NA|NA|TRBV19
CASSIVPKRGNQPQHF
TGTGCCAGTAGTATAGTCCCCAAGCGAGGCAATCAGCCCCAGCATTTT
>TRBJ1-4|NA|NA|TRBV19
CASSSQGSANEKLFF
TGTGCCAGTAGTTCCCAGGGTTCGGCTAATGAAAAACTGTTTTTT
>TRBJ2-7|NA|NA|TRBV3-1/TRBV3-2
CASSQDGREQYF
TGTGCCAGCAGCCAAGATGGGCGAGAGCAGTACTTC
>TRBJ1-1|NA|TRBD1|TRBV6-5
CASSRQGYTEAFF
TGTGCCAGCAGTAGACAGGGGTACACTGAAGCTTTCTTT
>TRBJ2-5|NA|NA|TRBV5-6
CASRLMTGQETQYF
TGTGCCAGCAGATTGATGACAGGCCAAGAGACCCAGTACTTC
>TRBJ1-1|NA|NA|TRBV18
CASSPTGNTEAFF
TGTGCCAGCTCACCGACAGGGAACACTGAAGCTTTCTTT
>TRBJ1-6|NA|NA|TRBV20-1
CSASTGQNSPLHF
TGCAGTGCTAGTACAGGTCAAAATTCACCCCTCCACTTT
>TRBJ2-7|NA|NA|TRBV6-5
CASTSPAGISYEQYF
TGTGCCAGCACCTCCCCGGCAGGGATCTCCTACGAGCAGTACTTC
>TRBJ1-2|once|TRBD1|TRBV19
CASLHSGTDYGYTF
TGTGCCAGTCTTCATTCGGGGACAGACTATGGCTACACCTTC
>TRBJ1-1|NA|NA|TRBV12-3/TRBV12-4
CASRRQRNTEAFF
TGTGCCAGCAGGAGACAGCGTAACACTGAAGCTTTCTTT
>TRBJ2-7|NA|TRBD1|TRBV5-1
CASSLVPGQGYEQYF
TGCGCCAGCAGCTTGGTCCCGGGACAGGGCTACGAGCAGTACTTC
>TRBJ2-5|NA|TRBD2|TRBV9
CASSVEASGGSETQYF
TGTGCCAGCAGCGTAGAGGCTAGCGGGGGTAGTGAGACCCAGTACTTC
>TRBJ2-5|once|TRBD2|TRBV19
CASSIALAVETQYF
TGTGCCAGTAGTATAGCCCTAGCGGTGGAGACCCAGTACTTC
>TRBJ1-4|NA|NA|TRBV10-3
CASGAGVGGNEKLFF
TGTGCCTCTGGGGCAGGGGTTGGTGGTAATGAAAAACTGTTTTTT
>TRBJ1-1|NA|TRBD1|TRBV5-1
CASSLGGRQGVTEAFF
TGCGCCAGCAGCTTGGGCGGCCGGCAGGGGGTCACTGAAGCTTTCTTT